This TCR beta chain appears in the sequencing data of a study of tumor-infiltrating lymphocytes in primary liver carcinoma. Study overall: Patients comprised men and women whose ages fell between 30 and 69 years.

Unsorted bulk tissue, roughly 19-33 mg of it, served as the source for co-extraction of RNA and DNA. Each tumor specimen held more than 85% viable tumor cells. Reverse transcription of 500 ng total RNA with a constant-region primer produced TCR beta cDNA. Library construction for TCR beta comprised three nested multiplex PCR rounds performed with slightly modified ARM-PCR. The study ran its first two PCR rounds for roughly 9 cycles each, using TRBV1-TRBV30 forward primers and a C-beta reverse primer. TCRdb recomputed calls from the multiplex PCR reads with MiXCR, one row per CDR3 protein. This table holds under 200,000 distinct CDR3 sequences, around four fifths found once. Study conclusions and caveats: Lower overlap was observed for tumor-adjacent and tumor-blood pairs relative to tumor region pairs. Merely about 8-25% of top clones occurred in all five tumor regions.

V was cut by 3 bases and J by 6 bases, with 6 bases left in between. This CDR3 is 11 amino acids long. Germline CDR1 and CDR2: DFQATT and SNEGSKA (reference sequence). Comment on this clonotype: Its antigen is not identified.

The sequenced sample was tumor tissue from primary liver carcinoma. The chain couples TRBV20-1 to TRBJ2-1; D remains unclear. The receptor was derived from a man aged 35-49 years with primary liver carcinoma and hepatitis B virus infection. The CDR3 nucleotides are TGCAGTGCTAGCCTATCCAATGAGCAGTTCTTC. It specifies CSASLSNEQFF.